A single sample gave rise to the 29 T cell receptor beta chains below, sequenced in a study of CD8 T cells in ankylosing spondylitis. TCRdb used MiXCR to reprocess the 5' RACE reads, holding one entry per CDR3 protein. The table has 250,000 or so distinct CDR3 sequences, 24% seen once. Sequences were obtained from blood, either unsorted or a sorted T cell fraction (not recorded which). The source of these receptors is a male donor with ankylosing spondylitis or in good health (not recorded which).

CDR3 DNA sequence: TGTGCCAGCAGTCCCATTAGCGGGGGGCCAGCCTACGAGCAGTACTTC. Encoded protein: CASSPISGGPAYEQYF. The chain combines TRBV12-3 or TRBV12-4 with TRBJ2-7, with TRBD2 identical over 10 bases. This CDR3 has 16 residues. Trimming at V came to 5 bases and at J to 2 bases, leaving 9 bases not matched to a gene.

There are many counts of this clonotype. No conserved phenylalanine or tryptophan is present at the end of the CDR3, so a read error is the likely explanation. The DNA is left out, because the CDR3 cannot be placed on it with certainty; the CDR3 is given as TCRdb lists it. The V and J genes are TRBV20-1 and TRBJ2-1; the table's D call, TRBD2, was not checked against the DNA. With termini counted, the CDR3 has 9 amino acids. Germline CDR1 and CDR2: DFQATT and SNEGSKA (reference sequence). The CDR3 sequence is CSARTSGGP.

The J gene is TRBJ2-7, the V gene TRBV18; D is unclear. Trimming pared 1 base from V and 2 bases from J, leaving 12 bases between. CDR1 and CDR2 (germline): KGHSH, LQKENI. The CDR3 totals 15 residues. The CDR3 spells CASSPRRGGAYEQYF. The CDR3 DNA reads TGTGCCAGCTCACCACGCCGAGGTGGGGCCTACGAGCAGTACTTC. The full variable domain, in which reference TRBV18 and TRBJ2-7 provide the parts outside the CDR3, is NAGVMQNPRHLVRRRGQEARLRCSPMKGHSHVYWYRQLPEEGLKFMVYLQKENIIDESGMPKERFSAEFPKEGPSILRIQQVVRGDSAAYFCASSPRRGGAYEQYFGPGTRLTVT.

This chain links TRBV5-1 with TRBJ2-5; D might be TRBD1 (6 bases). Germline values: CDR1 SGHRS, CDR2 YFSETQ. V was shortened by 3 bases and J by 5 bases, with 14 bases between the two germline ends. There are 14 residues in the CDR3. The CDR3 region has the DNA TGCGCCAGCAGCTGGGGGCGCCAAGGGGAGACCCAGTACTTC. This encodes CASSWGRQGETQYF. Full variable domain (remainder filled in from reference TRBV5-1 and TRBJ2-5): KAGVTQTPRYLIKTRGQQVTLSCSPISGHRSVSWYQQTPGQGLQFLFEYFSETQRNKGNFPGRFSGRQFSNSRSEMNVSTLELGDSALYLCASSWGRQGETQYFGPGTRLLVL.

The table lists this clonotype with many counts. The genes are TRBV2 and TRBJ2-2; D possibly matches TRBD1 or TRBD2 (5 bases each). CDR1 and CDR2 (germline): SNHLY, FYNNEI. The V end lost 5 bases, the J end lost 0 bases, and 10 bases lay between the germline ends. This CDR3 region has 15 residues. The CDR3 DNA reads TGTGCCAGCAGTCGGGACGGCACGAACACCGGGGAGCTGTTTTTT. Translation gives CASSRDGTNTGELFF. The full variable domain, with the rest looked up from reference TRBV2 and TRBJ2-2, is EPEVTQTPSHQVTQMGQEVILRCVPISNHLYFYWYRQILGQKVEFLVSFYNNEISEKSEIFDDQFSVERPDGSNFTLKIRSTKLEDSAMYFCASSRDGTNTGELFFGEGSRLTVL.

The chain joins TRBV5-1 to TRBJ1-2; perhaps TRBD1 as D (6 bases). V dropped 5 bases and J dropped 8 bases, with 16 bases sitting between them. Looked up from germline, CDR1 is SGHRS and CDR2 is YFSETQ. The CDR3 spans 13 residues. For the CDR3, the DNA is TGCGCCAGCAGAAATGACAGGTTGGGCGGCTACACCTTC. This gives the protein CASRNDRLGGYTF.

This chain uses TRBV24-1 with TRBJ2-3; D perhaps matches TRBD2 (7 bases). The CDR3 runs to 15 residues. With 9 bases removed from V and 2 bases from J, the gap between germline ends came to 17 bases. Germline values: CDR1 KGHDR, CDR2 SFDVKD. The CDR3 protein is CATRKGRGPTDTQYF. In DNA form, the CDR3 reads TGTGCCACCCGGAAGGGGCGGGGGCCCACAGATACGCAGTATTTT.

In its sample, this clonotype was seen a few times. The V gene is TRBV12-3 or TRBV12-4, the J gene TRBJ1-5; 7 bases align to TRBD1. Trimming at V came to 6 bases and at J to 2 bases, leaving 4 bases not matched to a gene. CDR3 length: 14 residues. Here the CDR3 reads CASRMTGRNQPQHF. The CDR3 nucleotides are TGTGCCAGCAGGATGACAGGGCGCAATCAGCCCCAGCATTTT.

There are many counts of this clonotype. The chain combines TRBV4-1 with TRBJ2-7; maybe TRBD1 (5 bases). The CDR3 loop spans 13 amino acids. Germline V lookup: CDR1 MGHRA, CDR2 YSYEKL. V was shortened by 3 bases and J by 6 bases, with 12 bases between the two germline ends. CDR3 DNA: TGCGCCAGCAGCCAGCCGGACATCCGCGAGCAGTACTTC. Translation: CASSQPDIREQYF.

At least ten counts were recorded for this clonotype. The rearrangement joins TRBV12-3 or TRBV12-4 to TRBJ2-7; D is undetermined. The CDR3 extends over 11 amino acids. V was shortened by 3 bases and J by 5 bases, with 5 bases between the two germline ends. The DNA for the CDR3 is TGTGCCAGCAGTTTGTCCCACGAGCAGTACTTC. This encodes CASSLSHEQYF.

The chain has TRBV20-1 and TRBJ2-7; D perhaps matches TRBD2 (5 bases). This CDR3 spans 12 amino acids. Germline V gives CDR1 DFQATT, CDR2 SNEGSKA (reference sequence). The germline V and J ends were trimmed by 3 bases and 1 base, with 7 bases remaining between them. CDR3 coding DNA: TGCAGTGCTAGCCGGGGATCCTACGAGCAGTACTTC. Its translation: CSASRGSYEQYF.

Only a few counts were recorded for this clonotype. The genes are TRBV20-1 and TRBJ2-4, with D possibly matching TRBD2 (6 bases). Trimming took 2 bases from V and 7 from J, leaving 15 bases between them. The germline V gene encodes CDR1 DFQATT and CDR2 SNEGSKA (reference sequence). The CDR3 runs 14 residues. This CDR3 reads CSARPPLALNIQYF. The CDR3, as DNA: TGCAGTGCTAGACCCCCTCTAGCGTTGAACATTCAGTACTTC.

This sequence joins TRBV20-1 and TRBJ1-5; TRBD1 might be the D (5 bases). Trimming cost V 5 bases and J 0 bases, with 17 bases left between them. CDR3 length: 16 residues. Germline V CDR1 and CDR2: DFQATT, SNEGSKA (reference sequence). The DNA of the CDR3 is TGCAGTGCTCGGGGTCGGACACCAAATAGCAATCAGCCCCAGCATTTT. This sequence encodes CSARGRTPNSNQPQHF.

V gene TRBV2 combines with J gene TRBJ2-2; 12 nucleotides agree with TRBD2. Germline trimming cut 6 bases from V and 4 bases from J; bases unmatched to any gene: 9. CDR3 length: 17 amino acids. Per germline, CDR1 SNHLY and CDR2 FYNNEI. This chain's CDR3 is CASRAPGLAGGTGELFF. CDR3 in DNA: TGTGCCAGCAGAGCTCCGGGACTAGCGGGCGGCACCGGGGAGCTGTTTTTT.

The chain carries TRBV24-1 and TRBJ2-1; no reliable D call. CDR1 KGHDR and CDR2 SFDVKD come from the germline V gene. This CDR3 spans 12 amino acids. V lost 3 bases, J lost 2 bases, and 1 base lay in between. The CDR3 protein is CATSDPYNEQFF. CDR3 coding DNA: TGTGCCACCAGTGATCCCTACAATGAGCAGTTCTTC.

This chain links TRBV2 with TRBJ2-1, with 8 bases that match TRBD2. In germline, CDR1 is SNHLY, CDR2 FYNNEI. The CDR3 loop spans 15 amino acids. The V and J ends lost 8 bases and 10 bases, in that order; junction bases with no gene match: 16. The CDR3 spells CASSYSGTRTSEQFF. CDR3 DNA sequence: TGTGCCAGCTCCTATTCCGGGACTAGAACCAGCGAGCAGTTCTTC.

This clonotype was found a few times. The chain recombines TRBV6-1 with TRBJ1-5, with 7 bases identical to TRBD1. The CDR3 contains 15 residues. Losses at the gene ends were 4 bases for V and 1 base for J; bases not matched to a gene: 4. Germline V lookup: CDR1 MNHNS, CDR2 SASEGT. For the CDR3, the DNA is TGTGCCAGCAGTGCCCGACAGGGAAGCAATCAGCCCCAGCATTTT. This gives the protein CASSARQGSNQPQHF.

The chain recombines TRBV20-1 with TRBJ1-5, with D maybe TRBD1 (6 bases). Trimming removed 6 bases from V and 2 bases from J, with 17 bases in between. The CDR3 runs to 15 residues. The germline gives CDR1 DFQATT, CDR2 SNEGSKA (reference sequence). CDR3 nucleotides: TGCAGTGCAGCCGCAGAACAGGGCGGCAATCAGCCCCAGCATTTT. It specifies CSAAAEQGGNQPQHF.

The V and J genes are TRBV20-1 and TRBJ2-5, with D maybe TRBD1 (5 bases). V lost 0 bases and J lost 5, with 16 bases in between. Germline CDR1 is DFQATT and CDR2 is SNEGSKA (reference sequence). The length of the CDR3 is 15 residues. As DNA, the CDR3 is TGCAGTGCTAGAGATCAAAGGGGCCGCGGCGAGACCCAGTACTTC. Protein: CSARDQRGRGETQYF.

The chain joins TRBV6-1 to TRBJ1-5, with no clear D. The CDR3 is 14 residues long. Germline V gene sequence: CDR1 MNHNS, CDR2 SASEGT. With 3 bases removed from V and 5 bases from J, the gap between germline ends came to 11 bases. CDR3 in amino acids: CASSDWSADQPQHF. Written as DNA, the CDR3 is TGTGCCAGCAGTGATTGGTCAGCAGATCAGCCCCAGCATTTT.

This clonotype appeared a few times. The CDR3 DNA reads TGTGCCAGCAGTCCACTAGGGGGGACCCAGTACTTC. Its translation: CASSPLGGTQYF. V gene TRBV11-2 combines with J gene TRBJ2-5; D is possibly TRBD1 (6 bases). Germline V gives CDR1 SGHAT, CDR2 FQNNGV. This CDR3 comprises 12 residues. Trimming took off 6 bases at V and 7 bases at J, with 12 bases between the two ends.

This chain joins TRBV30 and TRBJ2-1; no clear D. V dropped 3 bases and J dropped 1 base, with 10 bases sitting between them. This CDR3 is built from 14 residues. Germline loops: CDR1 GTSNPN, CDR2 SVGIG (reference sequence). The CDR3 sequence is CAWRNIRSYNEQFF. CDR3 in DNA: TGTGCCTGGAGGAATATTAGGTCCTACAATGAGCAGTTCTTC.

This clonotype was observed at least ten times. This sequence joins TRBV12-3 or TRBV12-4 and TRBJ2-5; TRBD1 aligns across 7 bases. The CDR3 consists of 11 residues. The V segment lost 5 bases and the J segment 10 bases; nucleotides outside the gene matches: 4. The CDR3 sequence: CASSSRDSQYF. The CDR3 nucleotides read TGTGCCAGCAGTAGCCGGGACAGCCAGTACTTC.

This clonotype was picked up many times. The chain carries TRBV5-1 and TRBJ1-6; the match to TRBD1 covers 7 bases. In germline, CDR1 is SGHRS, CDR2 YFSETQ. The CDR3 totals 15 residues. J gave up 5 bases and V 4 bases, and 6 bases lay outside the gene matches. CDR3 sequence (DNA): TGCGCCAGCAGCCGCGGGACAGAAAATAATTCACCCCTCCACTTT. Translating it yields CASSRGTENNSPLHF.

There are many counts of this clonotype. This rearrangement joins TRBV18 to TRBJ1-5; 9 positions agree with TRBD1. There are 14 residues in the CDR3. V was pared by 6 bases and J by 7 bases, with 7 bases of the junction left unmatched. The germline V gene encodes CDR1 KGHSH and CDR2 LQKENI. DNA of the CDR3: TGTGCCAGCTCCCCGGGACAGGGATTCCAGCCCCAGCATTTT. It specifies CASSPGQGFQPQHF.

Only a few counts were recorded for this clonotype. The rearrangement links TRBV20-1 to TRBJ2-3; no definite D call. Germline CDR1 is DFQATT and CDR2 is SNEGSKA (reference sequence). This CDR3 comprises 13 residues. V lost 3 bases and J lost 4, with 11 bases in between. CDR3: CSASPRIADTQYF. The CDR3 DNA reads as TGCAGTGCTAGCCCGAGAATCGCAGATACGCAGTATTTT.

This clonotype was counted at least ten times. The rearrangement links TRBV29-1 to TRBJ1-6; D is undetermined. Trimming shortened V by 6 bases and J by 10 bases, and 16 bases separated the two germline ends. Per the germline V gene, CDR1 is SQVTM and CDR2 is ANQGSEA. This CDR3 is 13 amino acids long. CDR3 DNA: TGCAGCGTCGCTATTGGGGTTGGGTCACCCCTCCACTTT. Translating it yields CSVAIGVGSPLHF.

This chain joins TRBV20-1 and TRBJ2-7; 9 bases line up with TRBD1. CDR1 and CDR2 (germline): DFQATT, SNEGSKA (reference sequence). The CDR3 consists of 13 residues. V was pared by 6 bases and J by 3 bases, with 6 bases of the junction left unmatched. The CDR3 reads CSALTTGGYEQYF. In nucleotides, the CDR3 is TGCAGTGCCCTCACGACAGGGGGCTACGAGCAGTACTTC.

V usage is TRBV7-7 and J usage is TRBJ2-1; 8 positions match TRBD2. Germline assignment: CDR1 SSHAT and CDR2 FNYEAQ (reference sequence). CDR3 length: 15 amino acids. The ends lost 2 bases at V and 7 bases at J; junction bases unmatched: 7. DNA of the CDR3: TGTGCCAGCAGCTTACGGTCGACGGGGGGGAATGAGCAGTTCTTC. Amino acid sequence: CASSLRSTGGNEQFF.